The 32 T cell receptor beta chains below were found in one sample sequenced in a study of T-cell reconstitution after alpha-beta-depleted transplantation in children. During its preparation, the TCRbeta library received unique molecular identifiers. Each CDR3 protein is one row after TCRdb ran MiXCR on the PCR reads. The table shows about 540,000 distinct CDR3 sequences, with approximately 20% occurring only once. This sample comprised PBMCs from the stem cell graft donor, obtained from the stem cell graft. Receptor source: a human donor who donated a stem cell graft to a child with acute lymphoblastic leukemia.

This clonotype appeared a few times. The genes are TRBV4-1 and TRBJ2-7, with D possibly being TRBD2 (5 bases). The CDR3 sequence is 15 residues long. The ends were cut back, 0 bases at V and 7 bases at J, with 16 bases in the middle. Germline assignment: CDR1 MGHRA and CDR2 YSYEKL. The CDR3 spells CASSQEVLAGEEQYF. The CDR3 DNA follows: TGCGCCAGCAGCCAAGAGGTTCTCGCGGGCGAGGAGCAGTACTTC.

This clonotype was counted only a few times. This sequence joins TRBV11-2 and TRBJ1-2; 8 bases are a match to TRBD1. The CDR3 totals 15 residues. Trimming took 5 bases from V and 4 from J; bases not matched to a gene: 9. Germline loops: CDR1 SGHAT, CDR2 FQNNGV. Here the CDR3 DNA reads TGTGCCAGCAGCCTCAGACAGGGGAAAATCTATGGCTACACCTTC. Its protein product is CASSLRQGKIYGYTF. The variable domain in full, completed from reference TRBV11-2 and TRBJ1-2, reads EAGVAQSPRYKIIEKRQSVAFWCNPISGHATLYWYQQILGQGPKLLIQFQNNGVVDDSQLPKDRFSAERLKGVDSTLKIQPAKLEDSAVYLCASSLRQGKIYGYTFGSGTRLTVV.

This clonotype was counted between two and nine times. The gene calls are TRBV28 and TRBJ2-2; TRBD1 matches at 9 bases. The CDR3 runs to 18 residues. The J segment lost 1 base and the V segment lost 8 bases, leaving 14 bases of the junction unmatched. The germline V gene encodes CDR1 MDHEN and CDR2 SYDVKM. The CDR3 nucleotides read TGTGCCAGCCGCCCTACCGGGACAGGGAGTAAGAACACCGGGGAGCTGTTTTTT. Translated: CASRPTGTGSKNTGELFF.

This clonotype showed up many times. The V call is TRBV5-1, the J call TRBJ2-7; no definite D call. The length of the CDR3 is 12 residues. Between the trimmed V and J ends, which lost 2 bases and 3 bases, there was a span of 6 bases. Germline loops: CDR1 SGHRS, CDR2 YFSETQ. Here the CDR3 reads CASSLDRYEQYF. The CDR3 DNA follows: TGCGCCAGCAGCTTAGATCGCTACGAGCAGTACTTC.

J is TRBJ1-1 and V is TRBV12-3 or TRBV12-4; D not resolved. The germline V and J ends were trimmed by 8 bases and 4 bases, with 11 bases remaining between them. The CDR3 is made up of 12 amino acids. The CDR3: CASSLEPTEAFF. The CDR3 DNA follows: TGTGCCAGCTCTCTAGAGCCCACTGAAGCTTTCTTT.

There are a few counts of this clonotype. This chain joins TRBV9 and TRBJ1-1; 11 bases align to TRBD1. This CDR3 region has 17 residues. Germline CDR1 reads SGDLS; CDR2 reads YYNGEE. V lost 2 bases, J lost 3 bases, and 9 bases stayed unmatched. For the CDR3, the DNA is TGTGCCAGCAGCGTCGGGACAGGGGGTTACTCGGACACTGAAGCTTTCTTT. Protein sequence: CASSVGTGGYSDTEAFF.

The chain couples TRBV5-6 to TRBJ1-2, with 9 bases that match TRBD1. Germline V CDR1 and CDR2: SGHDT, YYEEEE. The CDR3 has 13 residues. Unmatched junction bases numbered 3, after V lost 2 bases and J lost 7 bases. The CDR3 DNA follows: TGTGCCAGCAGCTTCGGGACAGGGCTTGGCTACACCTTC. This codes for CASSFGTGLGYTF.

V is TRBV5-1 and J is TRBJ2-3; 9 bases agree with TRBD2. Germline assignment: CDR1 SGHRS and CDR2 YFSETQ. The J segment lost 0 bases and the V segment lost 4 bases, leaving 6 bases of the junction unmatched. The CDR3 is 16 residues long. CDR3 nucleotide sequence: TGCGCCAGCAGCAGGGCTAGCGGGATTAGCACAGATACGCAGTATTTT. Translation gives CASSRASGISTDTQYF.

In this sample, this clonotype turned up a few times. The J gene is TRBJ2-7, the V gene TRBV29-1, with D possibly being TRBD2 (7 bases). Per the germline V gene, CDR1 is SQVTM and CDR2 is ANQGSEA. This CDR3 has 12 residues. Deletions cut 3 bases from V and 6 bases from J, with 12 bases between. CDR3 DNA sequence: TGCAGCGTTGACCGGGGGGCGAGCGAGCAGTACTTC. The encoded protein is CSVDRGASEQYF.

The CDR3 here is CASSDYSSGANVLTF. DNA of the CDR3: TGTGCCAGCAGCGACTATTCCTCTGGGGCCAACGTCCTGACTTTC. This chain joins TRBV7-9 and TRBJ2-6, with D maybe TRBD2 (5 bases). Germline CDR1 and CDR2: SEHNR and FQNEAQ (reference sequence). The CDR3 is made up of 15 amino acids. The germline V and J ends were trimmed by 5 bases and 0 bases, with 8 bases remaining between them.

A note on this clonotype: One end of the junction does not line up with germline, which may come from a read error. The CDR3, as DNA: TGTGCCGGCAGCGTAGGTAGGGGGATCGCTGAAGCTTTCTTT. This gives the protein CAGSVGRGIAEAFF. The chain combines TRBV9 with TRBJ1-1, with D maybe TRBD1 (6 bases). Germline loops: CDR1 SGDLS, CDR2 YYNGEE. This CDR3 has 14 residues.

In its sample, this clonotype was seen a few times. This chain uses TRBV5-1 with TRBJ2-7; 7 nucleotides match TRBD2. Germline V lookup: CDR1 SGHRS, CDR2 YFSETQ. The CDR3 contains 14 residues. V was pared by 0 bases and J by 5 bases, with 5 bases of the junction left unmatched. This CDR3 is CASSLVAGDNEQYF. CDR3 bases: TGCGCCAGCAGCTTGGTTGCGGGAGACAACGAGCAGTACTTC.

This clonotype was observed a handful of times. The chain links TRBV12-3 or TRBV12-4 to TRBJ2-5; TRBD2 agrees at 11 bases. V shed 7 bases and J 3 bases; nucleotides not matched to a gene: 7. CDR3 length: 15 residues. CDR3 residues: CASMAQTSGKETQYF. DNA of the CDR3: TGTGCCAGCATGGCCCAGACTAGCGGGAAAGAGACCCAGTACTTC.

The V and J genes are TRBV2 and TRBJ2-1; D is unclear. This CDR3 spans 14 amino acids. Germline CDR1 and CDR2: SNHLY and FYNNEI. With 4 bases removed from V and 4 bases from J, the gap between germline ends came to 11 bases. CDR3 sequence (DNA): TGTGCCAGCAGTGGCCCTAGGATTTACAATGAGCAGTTCTTC. Its protein is CASSGPRIYNEQFF.

This clonotype was seen only once. The chain joins TRBV19 to TRBJ2-1, with 8 positions matching TRBD1. This CDR3 is built from 13 residues. V trimming: 5 bases; J trimming: 7 bases; junction bases outside the gene matches: 4. CDR1 is LNHDA, CDR2 SQIVND, per germline (reference sequence). The CDR3 is CASSGQGWNEQFF. CDR3 bases: TGTGCCAGTAGTGGACAGGGATGGAATGAGCAGTTCTTC.

This clonotype was detected a few times. The chain carries TRBV18 and TRBJ2-7; the D gene is possibly TRBD1 (7 bases). This CDR3 comprises 15 residues. CDR1 is KGHSH, CDR2 LQKENI, per germline. Trimming took off 3 bases at V and 2 bases at J, with 14 bases between the two ends. CDR3 sequence reads: CASSPLEGTAYEQYF. The CDR3, as DNA: TGTGCCAGCTCACCCTTGGAGGGGACAGCCTACGAGCAGTACTTC.

The V call is TRBV29-1, the J call TRBJ2-5; D not certain. The CDR3 sequence is 12 residues long. Between the trimmed V and J ends, which lost 5 bases and 3 bases, there was a span of 10 bases. Germline V lookup: CDR1 SQVTM, CDR2 ANQGSEA. The CDR3 coding sequence is TGCAGCGTTAAGGAACTCGAAGAGACCCAGTACTTC. Amino acids: CSVKELEETQYF.

This chain uses TRBV20-1 with TRBJ2-1; D may be TRBD1 (6 bases). CDR1 is DFQATT and CDR2 is SNEGSKA in the germline V gene (reference sequence). The CDR3 contains 14 residues. Trimming shortened V by 4 bases and J by 6 bases, and 16 bases separated the two germline ends. In DNA, the CDR3 is TGCAGTGCTATCGAACAGGGATGGACCAATGAGCAGTTCTTC. Amino acid sequence: CSAIEQGWTNEQFF.

CDR3 protein: CASSVSAMPTQYF. CDR3 DNA: TGTGCCAGCAGCGTTAGCGCGATGCCTACGCAGTATTTT. The J gene is TRBJ2-3, the V gene TRBV5-4; the D gene is possibly TRBD2 (5 bases). The CDR3 loop spans 13 amino acids. In germline, CDR1 is SGHNT, CDR2 YYREEE (reference sequence). V was trimmed by 4 bases and J by 8 bases, leaving 14 bases between them.

The rearrangement links TRBV18 to TRBJ1-1, with 8 bases identical to TRBD1. CDR1 is KGHSH, CDR2 LQKENI, per germline. The CDR3 spans 16 residues. V shed 2 bases and J 4 bases; nucleotides not matched to a gene: 9. The DNA for the CDR3 is TGTGCCAGCTCACCAATCGTCAGGGGGCCGGGCACTGAAGCTTTCTTT. Protein product: CASSPIVRGPGTEAFF.

The rearrangement links TRBV29-1 to TRBJ2-7; D is tentatively TRBD1 or TRBD2 (5 bases each). This CDR3 contains 14 residues. The V and J ends lost 4 bases and 3 bases respectively, with 16 bases between them. From germline, CDR1 is SQVTM and CDR2 ANQGSEA. The CDR3 sequence: CSVAHPGSFYEQYF. The CDR3 nucleotides are TGCAGCGTTGCCCATCCAGGGAGCTTCTACGAGCAGTACTTC.

This clonotype was found a few times. The chain carries TRBV7-8 and TRBJ2-3; tentatively, D is TRBD2 (6 bases). This CDR3 spans 15 amino acids. V was clipped by 3 bases and J by 3 bases, with 13 bases between them. Germline CDR1 and CDR2: SGHVS and FQNEAQ. The CDR3 is CASSLMGGGTDTQYF. In nucleotides, the CDR3 is TGTGCCAGCAGCTTGATGGGAGGAGGGACAGATACGCAGTATTTT.

This chain uses TRBV4-2 with TRBJ2-1, with 10 bases matching TRBD2. V trimming: 0 bases; J trimming: 8 bases; junction bases outside the gene matches: 7. Germline V gives CDR1 LGHNA, CDR2 YNFKEQ. This CDR3 comprises 16 residues. Here the CDR3 reads CASSQDRLAGGDEQFF. The CDR3 coding sequence is TGTGCCAGCAGCCAAGATCGACTAGCGGGTGGAGATGAGCAGTTCTTC.

This clonotype was seen only a few times. The rearrangement joins TRBV7-6 to TRBJ1-5; D uncertain. The ends were cut back, 5 bases at V and 5 bases at J, with 10 bases in the middle. The CDR3 spans 13 residues. Germline V lookup: CDR1 SGHVS, CDR2 FNYEAQ. CDR3 sequence reads: CASSLELDQPQHF. The CDR3 DNA reads as TGTGCCAGCAGCCTTGAGCTGGATCAGCCCCAGCATTTT.

This clonotype was seen a handful of times. Relative to the germline gene, one junction end is altered; a read error may explain this. The chain carries TRBV7-9 and TRBJ2-2; 9 bases line up with TRBD2. From germline, CDR1 is SEHNR and CDR2 FQNEAQ (reference sequence). The CDR3 sequence is 16 residues long. CDR3 protein: CASSFPSGNNNGELFF. The CDR3 DNA reads TGTGCCAGCAGCTTCCCTAGCGGGAATAACAACGGGGAGCTGTTTTTT. The full variable domain, its missing parts supplied by reference TRBV7-9 and TRBJ2-2, is DTGVSQNPRHKITKRGQNVTFRCDPISEHNRLYWYRQTLGQGPEFLTYFQNEAQLEKSRLLSDRFSAERPKGSFSTLEIQRTEQGDSAMYLCASSFPSGNNNGELFFGEGSRLTVL.

This clonotype has more than one count but fewer than ten. This chain uses TRBV5-6 with TRBJ2-7, with 8 bases aligning to TRBD2. Per germline, CDR1 SGHDT and CDR2 YYEEEE. The length of the CDR3 is 15 residues. The junction had 9 bases not matched to a gene; V was cut back by 5 bases and J by 2 bases. The CDR3: CASRAAGGPTYEQYF. The DNA of the CDR3 is TGTGCCAGCAGAGCCGCGGGAGGCCCCACCTACGAGCAGTACTTC.

This clonotype occurred a few times. The chain employs TRBV7-6 and TRBJ2-1; TRBD2 matches 10 bases. This CDR3 region has 15 residues. CDR1 is SGHVS and CDR2 is FNYEAQ in the germline V gene. V lost 4 bases and J lost 9; bases outside the gene matches: 9. CDR3 DNA sequence: TGTGCCAGCAGCTCCCCGACTAGCGGGTCAGGTGAGCAGTTCTTC. It codes for CASSSPTSGSGEQFF.

The chain employs TRBV4-1 and TRBJ2-1, with 15 bases that match TRBD2. Trimming at V came to 5 bases and at J to 6 bases, leaving 8 bases not matched to a gene. Germline V gene data show CDR1 as MGHRA and CDR2 as YSYEKL. The CDR3 consists of 17 residues. This chain's CDR3 is CASSAPGTSGRFNEQFF. In nucleotides, the CDR3 is TGCGCCAGCAGCGCCCCCGGGACTAGCGGGAGGTTCAATGAGCAGTTCTTC.

V usage is TRBV12-3 or TRBV12-4 and J usage is TRBJ2-5; D is unresolved. The CDR3 has 15 amino acids. V lost 1 base to trimming and J lost 4 bases, with 13 bases between them. CDR3 nucleotide sequence: TGTGCCAGCAGTTTAGGGCGATTGTCGACAGAGACCCAGTACTTC. Translated, it gives CASSLGRLSTETQYF.

J is TRBJ1-4 and V is TRBV5-1; D unclear. V was clipped by 5 bases and J by 8 bases, with 13 bases between them. Germline loops: CDR1 SGHRS, CDR2 YFSETQ. CDR3 size: 13 residues. CDR3 bases: TGCGCCAGCAGGCCCCTTACGGAGGAAAAACTGTTTTTT. Translation gives CASRPLTEEKLFF.

The chain employs TRBV4-2 and TRBJ2-1, with 10 bases that match TRBD2. From germline, CDR1 is LGHNA and CDR2 YNFKEQ. CDR3 length: 18 amino acids. The V gene end was trimmed by 4 bases and the J gene end by 0 bases; junction bases not matched to a gene: 9. CDR3 loop: CASSPRRTSGSSYNEQFF. CDR3 in DNA: TGTGCCAGCAGCCCCAGGAGGACTAGCGGCAGCTCCTACAATGAGCAGTTCTTC.

The gene calls are TRBV4-2 and TRBJ2-3, with 9 bases fitting TRBD2. Germline V gene sequence: CDR1 LGHNA, CDR2 YNFKEQ. With V trimmed by 0 bases and J by 2 bases, 3 bases remained unmatched. This CDR3 contains 16 residues. The CDR3 nucleotides read TGTGCCAGCAGCCAAGACGCGGGAGGGAACACAGATACGCAGTATTTT. Residues: CASSQDAGGNTDTQYF.